This T cell receptor (beta chain) appears in the sequencing data of a study of CD8 T cells in ankylosing spondylitis (dated by TCRdb to about 2017). Regarding the research as a whole: The study set out to find disease-linked TCR variants by profiling T cell receptor beta repertoires in ankylosing spondylitis patients and healthy donors. The full study cohort was made up of 25 ankylosing spondylitis patients and 108 healthy donors. Peripheral blood was sampled, and synovial fluid was additionally collected from ankylosing spondylitis patients.

Study-wide findings and limitations: The disease-linked clones were reported as significantly enriched in matched synovial fluid samples from ankylosing spondylitis patients. Some of the motif variants had been reported before in the synovial fluid and blood of reactive arthritis patients, a finding that suggests common disease-initiation mechanisms. A TCR beta motif made up of seven or eight highly homologous amino acid variants appeared to be characteristic of blood from ankylosing spondylitis patients. The disease-linked clones showed a CD8+ phenotype and occurred at relatively low frequencies in peripheral blood.

Trimming at the junction amounts to 0 bases on V and 3 bases on J, and the germline ends lie 5 bases apart. The CDR3 runs 14 amino acids, cysteine and phenylalanine included. Of all the DNA, just the CDR3 is kept, 42 bases in frame from base 1. In this sample, this clonotype turned up many times. Its antigen is not yet known. No much larger clonotype is one base removed from it; base qualities were not supplied. Sequenced using an Illumina HiSeq 2500. Quantitative 5'-RACE with molecular barcodes was used to prepare TCR beta libraries. Concerning the study's data processing: To identify disease-linked TCR variants, a new computational method was used, one built on a probabilistic model of VDJ rearrangement. TCRdb reran the public reads through fastp at Q25 and MiXCR, keeping productive beta chains. Each entry merges the rows of one CDR3 protein and shows their most common DNA and genes. The V and J calls shown here were made by TCRdb, not taken from the authors' results. The sample contains around 890,000 distinct CDR3 sequences, approximately 10% of them found a single time. The ten most abundant clones make up about 0.49% of the sample.

Material for sequencing was blood, either unsorted or a sorted T cell fraction (not recorded which). This chain joins TRBV12-3 or TRBV12-4 to TRBJ2-2, with no confidently assigned D gene. This TCR derives from a male donor with ankylosing spondylitis. This receptor has the CDR3 CASSLATYTGELFF. The nucleotide sequence is given as TGTGCCAGCAGTTTAGCCACATACACCGGGGAGCTGTTTTTT.